There are many counts of the clone carrying this T cell receptor beta chain. Mismatch with germline at one junction end may stem from a read error. The read terminates 3 residues before the CDR3 end, so the remaining end is supplied by the germline J gene. This CDR3 region has 15 residues. Germline values: CDR1 LGHNA, CDR2 YNFKEQ. The sample comes from a study of T cell clonality in common variable immunodeficiency. Control and CVID samples contributed equal amounts of genomic DNA. Measured with immunoSEQ multiplex PCR; TCRdb has only the in-frame clones, and not every one. The sample holds about 81,000 clones, and no clone turns up only once. Blood samples were heparinized, about 5 to 8 ml per donor.

This receptor was identified in a person aged 18 to 69 in good health. The rearrangement links TRBV4-2 to TRBJ1-4; TRBD1 is a possible D gene (6 bases). Material: peripheral blood mononuclear cells. The CDR3: CASSQDGGGFEKLFF. The sequenced part of the CDR3 DNA is TGCGCCAGCAGCCAAGATGGGGGCGGGTTTGAAAAA.